In this sample, the clone carrying this T cell receptor (beta chain) turned up a few times. The antigen remains unidentified. MiXCR, applied by TCRdb to the 5' RACE reads, yields one record per CDR3 protein. The sample has under 70,000 distinct CDR3 sequences; approximately 6.9% are singletons. The data were obtained in a study of T cells after yellow fever vaccination. In the study overall: Fractions with few cells were prepared using SMART-Seq v4 Ultra Low Input. Study-wide results and caveats: Most clones from primary vaccination resurfaced after the booster (around 97% CD4, around 89% CD8). The CD4 compartment and the CD8 compartment contained a small share of clonotypes in common. Although the secondary response was weaker, it peaked faster, at day 5 versus 15.

The input for sequencing was CD8+ T cells sorted from PBMCs, taken on the day of the first yellow fever vaccination. The sequence derives from a man aged 18 to 30 who received the YFV17D yellow fever vaccine.

The CDR3 DNA reads TGTGCCAGCTCACCACCTCCCGAGCGGCAAGAGACCCAGTACTTC. Translated: CASSPPPERQETQYF. J is TRBJ2-5 and V is TRBV18; a weak D match, TRBD2 (5 bases). The length of the CDR3 is 15 residues. The germline gives CDR1 KGHSH, CDR2 LQKENI. V was clipped by 0 bases and J by 2 bases, with 10 bases between them. The whole variable domain, filled in from reference TRBV18 and TRBJ2-5, reads NAGVMQNPRHLVRRRGQEARLRCSPMKGHSHVYWYRQLPEEGLKFMVYLQKENIIDESGMPKERFSAEFPKEGPSILRIQQVVRGDSAAYFCASSPPPERQETQYFGPGTRLLVL.